A selection of T cell receptor beta chains follows, all from one sample in a study of T-cell reconstitution after alpha-beta-depleted transplantation in children. TCRdb ran MiXCR on the PCR reads and lists one entry per CDR3 protein. Among fewer than 1 million distinct CDR3 sequences, less than 20% were seen once, and the ten largest hold approximately 5%. The sequencing used PBMCs, mostly from graft donor cells, collected 360 days after TCRalphabeta/CD19-depleted stem cell transplant. The receptors here all came from a male patient aged 10 to 17 who had a stem cell transplant for acute lymphoblastic leukemia, so the T cells may come from the graft donor. Each CDR3 is given with its conserved first and last residue. A D gene is named only where the DNA matches it firmly. Expanded clones get a size class; other rows say once, few or many, or leave the size out.

size: .; J: TRBJ2-3; V: TRBV27; D: .; DNA: TGTGCCAGTTCGACCGAGGCGGGAGATACGCAGTATTTT; CDR3: CASSTEAGDTQYF
size: few; J: TRBJ2-7; V: TRBV12-3/TRBV12-4; D: TRBD1; DNA: TGTGCCAGCACAACGGACGGCAGGGGGGAGCAGTACTTC; CDR3: CASTTDGRGEQYF
size: few; J: TRBJ1-1; V: TRBV12-3/TRBV12-4; D: .; DNA: TGTGCCAGCAGTTTACGTCGCGGCTCTGAAGCTTTCTTT; CDR3: CASSLRRGSEAFF
size: few; J: TRBJ2-7; V: TRBV5-1; D: .; DNA: TGCGCCAGCAGCTTGGTCGACGCGAACGAGCAGTACTTC; CDR3: CASSLVDANEQYF
size: .; J: TRBJ2-3; V: TRBV20-1; D: .; DNA: TGCAGTGCCCCCCGAGCAAACACAGATACGCAGTATTTT; CDR3: CSAPRANTDTQYF
size: few; J: TRBJ1-2; V: TRBV5-6; D: .; DNA: TGTGCCAGCAGCACACTTAGGACGGGGAGGTATGGCTACACCTTC; CDR3: CASSTLRTGRYGYTF
size: few; J: TRBJ2-7; V: TRBV21-1; D: .; DNA: TGTGCTGGCAGGGGGACCTACGAGCAGTACTTC; CDR3: CAGRGTYEQYF
size: .; J: TRBJ2-5; V: TRBV5-6; D: .; DNA: TGTGCCAGCAGAAGGACAGGCGGGAGAGAGACCCAGTACTTC; CDR3: CASRRTGGRETQYF
size: few; J: TRBJ2-6; V: TRBV30; D: .; DNA: TGTGCCTGGAGTGTACGCAGGGCTGGGGCCAACGTCCTGACTTTC; CDR3: CAWSVRRAGANVLTF
size: .; J: TRBJ2-3; V: TRBV7-2; D: TRBD2; DNA: TGTGCCAGCAGCTTCGGGACTAGCGGAAGCACAGATACGCAGTATTTT; CDR3: CASSFGTSGSTDTQYF
size: few; J: TRBJ2-7; V: TRBV5-1; D: TRBD2; DNA: TGCGCCAGCAGCCCCCCTAGCGGGAGCTCCCACGAGCAGTACTTC; CDR3: CASSPPSGSSHEQYF
size: .; J: TRBJ2-4; V: TRBV20-1; D: .; DNA: TGCAGTGCTAGAGATACAGGGAAAAACATTCAGTACTTC; CDR3: CSARDTGKNIQYF
size: .; J: TRBJ2-5; V: TRBV27; D: TRBD2; DNA: TGTGCCAGCAGTCCCTGGACTAGCGGGAGGGCCCTGGAGACCCAGTACTTC; CDR3: CASSPWTSGRALETQYF
size: many; J: TRBJ2-1; V: TRBV5-1; D: TRBD2; DNA: TGCGCCAGCAGCCCGCCGGGACTAGCGGGAGGAAATGAGCAGTTCTTC; CDR3: CASSPPGLAGGNEQFF
size: .; J: TRBJ2-1; V: TRBV5-5; D: TRBD1; DNA: TGTGCCAGCAGCTATGGACAGGGGCTCAACAATGAGCAGTTCTTC; CDR3: CASSYGQGLNNEQFF
size: .; J: TRBJ2-1; V: TRBV20-1; D: TRBD2; DNA: TGCAGTGCTAGAGAACTAGCGGGAACGAATGAGCAGTTCTTC; CDR3: CSARELAGTNEQFF
size: .; J: TRBJ2-7; V: TRBV27; D: .; DNA: TGTGCCAGCAGTCGACGACAGGACTACGAGCAGTACTTC; CDR3: CASSRRQDYEQYF
size: .; J: TRBJ2-3; V: TRBV24-1; D: TRBD1; DNA: TGTGCCACCAGGGCGGACAGGGGGCAGGCAGATACGCAGTATTTT; CDR3: CATRADRGQADTQYF
size: few; J: TRBJ2-5; V: TRBV2; D: TRBD1; DNA: TGTGCCAGCAGTGGTTGGGACAGCCAGTACTTC; CDR3: CASSGWDSQYF
size: few; J: TRBJ2-5; V: TRBV29-1; D: .; DNA: TGCAGCGTCCCCGGACCCATCGGGGAGACCCAGTACTTC; CDR3: CSVPGPIGETQYF
size: .; J: TRBJ2-1; V: TRBV20-1; D: .; DNA: TGCAGTGCTAGGACGGAAGCAACTGTTGAGCAGTTCTTC; CDR3: CSARTEATVEQFF
size: few; J: TRBJ1-5; V: TRBV6-5; D: .; DNA: TGTGCCAGCAGTTCCCCGGTGGGCTTTCAGCCCCAGCATTTT; CDR3: CASSSPVGFQPQHF
size: few; J: TRBJ1-3; V: TRBV5-5; D: .; DNA: TGTGCCAGCAGCTTGCACGACACCATATATTTT; CDR3: CASSLHDTIYF
size: .; J: TRBJ2-1; V: TRBV20-1; D: TRBD2; DNA: TGCAGTGCTTCTCGGACTAGCGGGACTAGCAATGAGCAGTTCTTC; CDR3: CSASRTSGTSNEQFF
size: few; J: TRBJ2-1; V: TRBV6-5; D: .; DNA: TGTGCCAGCAGTTATCGACTAGTTTACAATGAGCAGTTCTTC; CDR3: CASSYRLVYNEQFF
size: .; J: TRBJ2-7; V: TRBV23-1; D: TRBD2; DNA: TGCGCCAGCCCGGGACTAGCGGTATCATACGAGCAGTACTTC; CDR3: CASPGLAVSYEQYF
size: many; J: TRBJ2-7; V: TRBV6-5; D: .; DNA: TGTGCCAGCGGGGGGATCTACGAGCAGTACTTC; CDR3: CASGGIYEQYF
size: .; J: TRBJ2-7; V: TRBV7-8; D: .; DNA: TGTGCCAGCAGCCCTCGTGTTTGGCAAGAGCAGTACTTC; CDR3: CASSPRVWQEQYF
size: .; J: TRBJ2-5; V: TRBV5-1; D: .; DNA: TGCGCCAGCAGCTTGATAGGGAGGCACCAAGAGACCCAGTACTTC; CDR3: CASSLIGRHQETQYF
size: .; J: TRBJ2-5; V: TRBV12-3/TRBV12-4; D: TRBD1; DNA: TGTGCCAGCGGATACAGGGGCCAAGAGACCCAGTACTTC; CDR3: CASGYRGQETQYF
size: .; J: TRBJ2-7; V: TRBV11-2; D: TRBD2; DNA: TGTGCCAGCAGCGAGGGACTAGATGGTGCCTACGAGCAGTACTTC; CDR3: CASSEGLDGAYEQYF
size: few; J: TRBJ2-3; V: TRBV7-3; D: .; DNA: TGTGCCAGCAGCTTAACGGTCCTGGCGGGGCGGAGAACAGATACGCAGTATTTT; CDR3: CASSLTVLAGRRTDTQYF